This is a list of T cell receptor beta chains from one sample in a study of shared clonotypes between healthy human individuals. Measured with immunoSEQ multiplex PCR; TCRdb has only the in-frame clones, and not every one. The data contain a few million clones, 92% of them singletons. The material sequenced was naive CD4+ T cells from PBMCs. These receptors originate from a man in his late teens or twenties in good health. Some clones in this sample may be carry-over from other donors' samples. Both conserved end residues are part of each CDR3. A D gene is named only where the DNA matches it firmly. The listing skips clone size in some rows; elsewhere it reads once, few, many or a size class.

DNA,CDR3,V,size,J,D
TGCGCCAGCAGTCGGACAGGGAGGACCGGGGAGCTGTTTTTT,CASSRTGRTGELFF,TRBV10-1,NA,TRBJ2-2,TRBD1
TGTGCCAGCAGTTTACTAGGGGGGCCAAGGCACGAGCAGTACTTC,CASSLLGGPRHEQYF,TRBV28,NA,TRBJ2-7,NA
TGTGCCAGCAGCGTAGCAACGGGGACCGAGCAGTACTTC,CASSVATGTEQYF,TRBV9,NA,TRBJ2-7,NA
TGCGCCAGCAGCTTGGAGGGTCAGGTGGAAGGCTACACCTTC,CASSLEGQVEGYTF,TRBV5-1,NA,TRBJ1-2,NA
TGTGCCAGCAGCTTAGCGGGGGACATCGATGAGCAGTTCTTC,CASSLAGDIDEQFF,TRBV7-8,NA,TRBJ2-1,NA
TGTGCCAGCAGTCCAATACCGGGACAGGGGACCTCCTACAATGAGCAGTTCTTC,CASSPIPGQGTSYNEQFF,TRBV27,NA,TRBJ2-1,TRBD1
TGCGCCAGCAGCCCCCAGGGGGGGGTTCAAGAGACCCAGTACTTC,CASSPQGGVQETQYF,TRBV5-1,NA,TRBJ2-5,NA
TGTGCCAGCAGGAGAGCGGGAGGGAACTACGAGCAGTACTTC,CASRRAGGNYEQYF,TRBV2,NA,TRBJ2-7,TRBD2
TGTGCCAGCAGGTCGGACATTAACTATGGCTACACCTTC,CASRSDINYGYTF,TRBV2,NA,TRBJ1-2,NA
TGTGCCAGCAGTTATCTCGGGGCCCGGAGCTACAATGAGCAGTTCTTC,CASSYLGARSYNEQFF,TRBV6-6,NA,TRBJ2-1,NA
TGTGCCAGCAGGGGGGTGCCCTCCATGGGCGGAAATGAGCAGTTCTTC,CASRGVPSMGGNEQFF,TRBV27,NA,TRBJ2-1,NA
TGTGCCAGCAGTACTAACCGGGCCCCCTTCGGTGACTATGGCTACACCTTC,CASSTNRAPFGDYGYTF,TRBV2,NA,TRBJ1-2,NA
TGCGCCAGCAGCTCTCTAGCGGGAGGCATTCAGTACTTC,CASSSLAGGIQYF,TRBV5-1,NA,TRBJ2-4,TRBD2
TGCGCCAGCACCCCGGGAGGAGCGGGGCTCTACAATGAGCAGTTCTTC,CASTPGGAGLYNEQFF,TRBV5-1,NA,TRBJ2-1,TRBD2
TGTGCCAGCACCACTAGGTACACCGGGGAGCTGTTTTTT,CASTTRYTGELFF,TRBV9,NA,TRBJ2-2,NA
TGTGCCAGCAGTTTAGAGGGAGGGGCGGGAGGAGTCTACAATGAGCAGTTCTTC,CASSLEGGAGGVYNEQFF,TRBV27,NA,TRBJ2-1,TRBD2
TGTGCCAGCAGTCGGACTAGCCGCACAGATACGCAGTATTTT,CASSRTSRTDTQYF,TRBV2,NA,TRBJ2-3,TRBD2
TGTGCCAGCAGCCCAGAGGGGACACACTATGGCTACACCTTC,CASSPEGTHYGYTF,TRBV27,NA,TRBJ1-2,NA
TGTGCCAGCAGCAACCGATACGAGCAGTACTTC,CASSNRYEQYF,TRBV5-4,NA,TRBJ2-7,NA
TGTGCCCGGACCCACCCATACTCTGGGGCCAACGTCCTGACTTTC,CARTHPYSGANVLTF,TRBV30,NA,TRBJ2-6,NA
TGTGCCAGCAGCCCGGGACTAGCGGTTTACAATGAGCAGTTCTTC,CASSPGLAVYNEQFF,TRBV14,NA,TRBJ2-1,TRBD2
TGCGCCAGCAGTGTTTTAGGAGTCTTCTACGAGCAGTACTTC,CASSVLGVFYEQYF,TRBV10-2,once,TRBJ2-7,NA
TGTGCCAGCAGCGCAGATAATTTCTACAATGAGCAGTTCTTC,CASSADNFYNEQFF,TRBV9,NA,TRBJ2-1,NA
TGTGCCAGCAGGGGACCTCGGGGTCCCATGGAGCAGTTCTTC,CASRGPRGPMEQFF,TRBV2,NA,TRBJ2-1,NA
TGTGCCAGCAGTTACACTGAAGCTTTCTTT,CASSYTEAFF,TRBV28,NA,TRBJ1-1,NA
TGTGCCAGCAGCTCTCTGACAGGGATTAACTATGGCTACACCTTC,CASSSLTGINYGYTF,TRBV7-9,NA,TRBJ1-2,TRBD1
TGTGCCAGCAGAAACCGGGACAGGGGAAACACCATATATTTT,CASRNRDRGNTIYF,TRBV28,NA,TRBJ1-3,TRBD1
TGTGCCACTTCGACAGGCCTAGCCAAAAACATTCAGTACTTC,CATSTGLAKNIQYF,TRBV19,NA,TRBJ2-4,NA